Included here is one T cell receptor (beta chain) sequence, with context. The data were obtained in a study of blood T cell repertoires in COVID-19. Whole-study context: The samples span acute and convalescent COVID-19 from the United States, Italy and Spain.

Original handling: Nucleated cell number was recorded as an estimate derived from reference gene primer amplification. Sequencing was performed with immunoSEQ multiplex PCR; in TCRdb, only in-frame clones are kept and a portion is missing. That table is the source of V, J and clone size, and D and trimming were worked out from the DNA. The sample holds approximately 44,000 clones, roughly 89% seen once. CDR3 length: 18 residues. The junction had 15 bases not matched to a gene; V was cut back by 2 bases and J by 3 bases. CDR1 and CDR2 from the germline V gene are SGHRS and YFSETQ. The chain couples TRBV5-1 to TRBJ2-7; 9 bases match TRBD1. The origin of this receptor is a woman aged 80 or older with acute or convalescent COVID-19. The sample comprised peripheral blood. The CDR3 reads CASSFHPHRGQSNYEQYV. The CDR3 nucleotides are TGCGCCAGCAGCTTTCACCCCCACAGGGGGCAATCTAACTACGAGCAGTACGTC.